At least ten counts were recorded for the clone carrying this T cell receptor beta chain. The target antigen is unknown. Healthy controls consisted of blood bank volunteers in Maryland, USA. The record originates from a study of neurological immune-mediated disorders. Over 160 million TCR-beta sequences from 15-18 subjects were obtained in each sequencing run. MiXCR, applied by TCRdb to the 5' RACE reads, yields one record per CDR3 protein. There are 50,000 or so distinct CDR3 sequences in the sample; roughly 10% occur only once, and 1.5% to 2% lies in the top ten. Whole-study findings and limits: There were no CDR3 amino acid sequences shared by expanded clones across subjects, a result suggesting private repertoires in all groups.

Germline CDR1 DFQATT, CDR2 SNEGSKA (reference sequence). The CDR3 is 13 residues long. Trimming removed 0 bases at V and 5 bases at J, with 10 bases between. Input material: PBMCs. The origin of this receptor is a man aged 55-75 years in good health. The chain carries TRBV20-1 and TRBJ1-2, with D tentatively TRBD1 (5 bases). CDR3 residues: CSARDPGVYGYTF. CDR3 nucleotide sequence: TGCAGTGCTAGAGATCCGGGGGTGTATGGCTACACCTTC.